One and the same sample provided the 20 T cell receptor beta chains below, sequenced in a study of PD-L1 blockade in urothelial cancer. Clones were sequenced by immunoSEQ multiplex PCR, and TCRdb holds only the in-frame ones, with some missing. The repertoire holds around 100,000 clones, with 90% to 95% as singletons. The sample consisted of PBMCs, taken around atezolizumab (anti-PD-L1) treatment. The receptor source for this set is a woman of 80 years or more with urothelial cancer.

The chain combines TRBV28 with TRBJ1-1; D possibly corresponds to TRBD1 (6 bases). Trimming shortened V by 3 bases and J by 6 bases, and 20 bases separated the two germline ends. The CDR3 extends over 16 amino acids. Germline V gene sequence: CDR1 MDHEN, CDR2 SYDVKM. CDR3 DNA sequence: TGTGCCAGCAGTTTTCGGTTAGGGGGAAGGGGCTCTGAAGCTTTCTTT. It specifies CASSFRLGGRGSEAFF. Full variable domain (outside the CDR3, taken from reference TRBV28 and TRBJ1-1): DVKVTQSSRYLVKRTGEKVFLECVQDMDHENMFWYRQDPGLGLRLIYFSYDVKMKEKGDIPEGYSVSREKKERFSLILESASTNQTSMYLCASSFRLGGRGSEAFFGQGTRLTVV.

The chain employs TRBV19 and TRBJ2-1; D is possibly TRBD1 (6 bases). There are 12 residues in the CDR3. Germline V gene data show CDR1 as LNHDA and CDR2 as SQIVND (reference sequence). Trimming stripped 8 bases from V and 7 bases from J, with 12 bases between. CDR3 sequence: CASLSRGNEQFF. In DNA form, the CDR3 reads TGTGCCAGTCTCTCCAGGGGAAATGAGCAGTTCTTC. Full variable domain (remainder filled in from reference TRBV19 and TRBJ2-1): DGGITQSPKYLFRKEGQNVTLSCEQNLNHDAMYWYRQDPGQGLRLIYYSQIVNDFQKGDIAEGYSVSREKKESFPLTVTSAQKNPTAFYLCASLSRGNEQFFGPGTRLTVL.

The sample holds a few counts of this clone. The CDR3 DNA reads TGTGCCAGCAGCCCACTCGCTCTGACAGGGTTGAACACTGAAGCTTTCTTT. Its protein is CASSPLALTGLNTEAFF. The rearrangement uses TRBV27 and TRBJ1-1; 7 bases align to TRBD1. In germline, CDR1 is MNHEY, CDR2 SMNVEV (reference sequence). V trimming: 6 bases; J trimming: 0 bases; junction bases outside the gene matches: 13. CDR3 length: 17 amino acids.

V and J are TRBV6-5 and TRBJ2-3; TRBD2 agrees at 8 bases. This CDR3 is 16 amino acids long. Germline V CDR1 and CDR2: MNHEY, SVGAGI. V lost 0 bases, J lost 1 base, and 3 bases stayed unmatched. CDR3 region: CASSYSAGVGTDTQYF. In nucleotides, the CDR3 is TGTGCCAGCAGTTACTCAGCGGGGGTGGGCACAGATACGCAGTATTTT.

The chain couples TRBV5-1 to TRBJ1-4; D is undetermined. V was clipped by 2 bases and J by 8 bases, with 13 bases between them. The V gene's germline CDR1 is SGHRS and CDR2 YFSETQ. The CDR3 length is 14 residues. CDR3 in DNA: TGCGCCAGCAGCTTTGGAGGGAATAACGAAAAACTGTTTTTT. Protein product: CASSFGGNNEKLFF.

The chain employs TRBV19 and TRBJ1-5, with unresolved D. There are 14 residues in the CDR3. Germline V CDR1 and CDR2: LNHDA, SQIVND (reference sequence). Trimming left V 7 bases short and J 0 bases short, with 10 bases between. DNA of the CDR3: TGTGCCAGTAAGATCACTAATAGCAATCAGCCCCAGCATTTT. This gives the protein CASKITNSNQPQHF.

This chain joins TRBV7-6 and TRBJ2-5; TRBD1 matches 8 bases. The CDR3 runs to 13 residues. The germline gives CDR1 SGHVS, CDR2 FNYEAQ. V lost 3 bases and J lost 5; bases outside the gene matches: 2. CDR3 residues: CASSFDRGETQYF. CDR3 DNA sequence: TGTGCCAGCAGCTTCGACAGGGGCGAGACCCAGTACTTC.

J is TRBJ1-1 and V is TRBV14; 8 nucleotides line up with TRBD1. The CDR3 sequence is 15 residues long. Germline-derived CDR1 and CDR2 are SGHDN and FVKESK. After removal of 4 bases from V and 2 bases from J, the junction contained 6 bases not matched to a gene. CDR3 sequence: CASSPAGQGNTEAFF. The CDR3, as DNA: TGTGCCAGCAGCCCCGCTGGACAGGGTAACACTGAAGCTTTCTTT. Drawing the rest from reference TRBV14 and TRBJ1-1, the complete variable domain is EAGVTQFPSHSVIEKGQTVTLRCDPISGHDNLYWYRRVMGKEIKFLLHFVKESKQDESGMPNNRFLAERTGGTYSTLKVQPAELEDSGVYFCASSPAGQGNTEAFFGQGTRLTVV.

This clone was found once. The J gene is TRBJ1-1, the V gene TRBV11-2; D perhaps matches TRBD1 (6 bases). Germline values: CDR1 SGHAT, CDR2 FQNNGV. V lost 0 bases and J 3 bases, leaving 14 bases between the germline ends. This CDR3 contains 16 residues. CDR3 sequence (DNA): TGTGCCAGCAGCTTAGATACTGGGGGCCGGTACACTGAAGCTTTCTTT. Its translation is CASSLDTGGRYTEAFF.

In DNA, the CDR3 is TGTGCCAGTAGTATTTACGACAGGGGGGGCAATCAGCCCCAGCATTTT. Translating gives CASSIYDRGGNQPQHF. The chain employs TRBV19 and TRBJ1-5; 9 positions match TRBD1. The V segment lost 3 bases and the J segment 2 bases; nucleotides outside the gene matches: 5. Per the germline V gene, CDR1 is LNHDA and CDR2 is SQIVND (reference sequence). The CDR3 runs to 16 residues.

V is TRBV5-6 and J is TRBJ2-2, with D tentatively TRBD2 (5 bases). Trimming removed 4 bases at V and 13 bases at J, with 17 bases between. The CDR3 length is 13 residues. The germline CDR1 and CDR2 sequences are SGHDT and YYEEEE. The CDR3 protein is CASSTVGGVVLFF. The CDR3 DNA sequence: TGTGCCAGCAGCACGGTTGGAGGTGTCGTGCTGTTTTTT.

The J gene is TRBJ1-5, the V gene TRBV6-1; TRBD1 might be the D (6 bases). CDR1 and CDR2 (germline): MNHNS, SASEGT. The CDR3 extends over 13 amino acids. The V gene lost 3 bases and the J gene lost 7 bases, with 10 bases spanning the gap. CDR3 sequence: CASSEYGQQPQHF. The CDR3 nucleotides read TGTGCCAGCAGTGAGTATGGACAGCAGCCCCAGCATTTT.

The V and J genes are TRBV10-3 and TRBJ1-5, with D maybe TRBD1 (5 bases). Between the trimmed V and J ends, which lost 6 bases and 7 bases, there was a span of 10 bases. This CDR3 comprises 12 residues. Germline V gives CDR1 ENHRY, CDR2 SYGVKD. DNA of the CDR3: TGTGCCATCAGCCAGGGTGGACAGCCCCAGCATTTT. Translation gives CAISQGGQPQHF.

The gene calls are TRBV5-1 and TRBJ2-7; 8 nucleotides line up with TRBD2. This CDR3 has 14 residues. V lost 4 bases and J lost 3; bases outside the gene matches: 6. Per germline, CDR1 SGHRS and CDR2 YFSETQ. CDR3 amino acids: CASSSPREGYEQYF. The CDR3 region has the DNA TGCGCCAGCAGCAGCCCACGGGAGGGCTACGAGCAGTACTTC.

This rearrangement joins TRBV7-3 to TRBJ2-3; D is possibly TRBD2 (5 bases). V gave up 2 bases and J gave up 2 bases, with 8 bases separating them. CDR3 length: 14 amino acids. Germline CDR1 SGHTA, CDR2 FQGTGA. The CDR3 here is CASSLEGHTDTQYF. The CDR3 region has the DNA TGTGCCAGCAGCTTAGAGGGCCACACAGATACGCAGTATTTT.

The count of this clone is one. The V and J genes are TRBV18 and TRBJ1-5; D perhaps matches TRBD1 (5 bases). V was trimmed by 4 bases and J by 0 bases, leaving 13 bases between them. Germline-derived CDR1 and CDR2 are KGHSH and LQKENI. The length of the CDR3 is 16 residues. As DNA, the CDR3 is TGTGCCAGCTCACGAGGAACAGGTAATAGCAATCAGCCCCAGCATTTT. Its protein product is CASSRGTGNSNQPQHF.

The chain carries TRBV6-1 and TRBJ1-2; TRBD1 aligns across 9 bases. Germline V lookup: CDR1 MNHNS, CDR2 SASEGT. The CDR3 runs 14 residues. Trimming removed 6 bases from V and 3 bases from J; junction bases left unmatched: 5. DNA of the CDR3: TGTGCCAGCAGAAAGGGACAGGGTGACTATGGCTACACCTTC. Translation: CASRKGQGDYGYTF.

The genes are TRBV5-1 and TRBJ1-1, with 9 nucleotides matching TRBD1. Germline-derived CDR1 and CDR2 are SGHRS and YFSETQ. The V and J ends lost 1 base and 4 bases, in that order; junction bases with no gene match: 11. CDR3 size: 17 residues. The CDR3 DNA reads TGCGCCAGCAGCTTGCTCGGTGGTAAACAGGGGGCCACTGAAGCTTTCTTT. Its protein is CASSLLGGKQGATEAFF.

The chain couples TRBV7-6 to TRBJ1-4, with a tentative D call TRBD1 (5 bases). Germline CDR1 is SGHVS and CDR2 is FNYEAQ. The CDR3 extends over 15 amino acids. With 5 bases removed from V and 1 base from J, the gap between germline ends came to 11 bases. Here the CDR3 reads CASSLTGGTNEKLFF. CDR3 in DNA: TGTGCCAGCAGCCTCACCGGGGGAACTAATGAAAAACTGTTTTTT.

This clone was found once. This chain joins TRBV4-2 and TRBJ2-2, with a tentative D call TRBD2 (6 bases). Germline CDR1 and CDR2: LGHNA and YNFKEQ. V lost 0 bases, J lost 1 base, and 9 bases lay in between. The CDR3 is made up of 16 amino acids. The CDR3: CASSQDGGVNTGELFF. CDR3 DNA sequence: TGTGCCAGCAGCCAAGATGGCGGGGTGAACACCGGGGAGCTGTTTTTT.